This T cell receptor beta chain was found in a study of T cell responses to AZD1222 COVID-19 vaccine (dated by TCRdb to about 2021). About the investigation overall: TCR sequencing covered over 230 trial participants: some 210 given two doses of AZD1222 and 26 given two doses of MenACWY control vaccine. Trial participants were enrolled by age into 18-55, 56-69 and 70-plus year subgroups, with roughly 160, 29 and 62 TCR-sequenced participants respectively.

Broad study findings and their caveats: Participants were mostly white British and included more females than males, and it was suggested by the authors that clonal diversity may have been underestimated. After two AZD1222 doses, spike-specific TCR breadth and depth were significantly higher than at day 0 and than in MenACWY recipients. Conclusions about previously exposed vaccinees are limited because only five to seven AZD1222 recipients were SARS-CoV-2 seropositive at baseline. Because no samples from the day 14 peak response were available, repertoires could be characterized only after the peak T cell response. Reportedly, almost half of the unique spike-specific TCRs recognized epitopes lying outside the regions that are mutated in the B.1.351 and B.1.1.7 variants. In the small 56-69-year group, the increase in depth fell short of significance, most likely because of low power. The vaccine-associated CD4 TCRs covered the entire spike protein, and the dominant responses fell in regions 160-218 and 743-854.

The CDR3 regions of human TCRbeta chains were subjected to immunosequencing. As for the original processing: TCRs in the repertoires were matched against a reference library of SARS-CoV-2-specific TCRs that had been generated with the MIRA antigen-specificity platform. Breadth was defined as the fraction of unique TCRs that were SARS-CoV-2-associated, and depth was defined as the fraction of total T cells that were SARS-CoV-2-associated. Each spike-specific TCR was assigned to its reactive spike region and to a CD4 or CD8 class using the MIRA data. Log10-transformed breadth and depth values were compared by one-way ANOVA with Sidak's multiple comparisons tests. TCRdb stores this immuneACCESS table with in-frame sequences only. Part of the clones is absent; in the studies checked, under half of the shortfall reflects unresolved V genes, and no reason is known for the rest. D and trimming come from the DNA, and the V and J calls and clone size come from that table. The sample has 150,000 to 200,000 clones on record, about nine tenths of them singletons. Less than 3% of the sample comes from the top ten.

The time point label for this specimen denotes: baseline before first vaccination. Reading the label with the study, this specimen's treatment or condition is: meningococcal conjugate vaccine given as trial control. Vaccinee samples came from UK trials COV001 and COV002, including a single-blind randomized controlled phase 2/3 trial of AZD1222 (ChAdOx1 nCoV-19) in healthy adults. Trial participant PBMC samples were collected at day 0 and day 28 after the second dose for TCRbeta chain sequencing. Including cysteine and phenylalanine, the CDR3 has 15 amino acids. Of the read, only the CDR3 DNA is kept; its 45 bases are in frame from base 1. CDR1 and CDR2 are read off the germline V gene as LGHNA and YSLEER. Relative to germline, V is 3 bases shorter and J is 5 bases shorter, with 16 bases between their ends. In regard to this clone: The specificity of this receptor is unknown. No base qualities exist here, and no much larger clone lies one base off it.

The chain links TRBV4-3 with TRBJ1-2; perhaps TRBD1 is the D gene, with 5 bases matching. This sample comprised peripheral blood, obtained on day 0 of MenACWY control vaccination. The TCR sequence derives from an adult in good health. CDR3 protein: CASSQAVGGIYGYTF. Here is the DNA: TGCGCCAGCAGCCAGGCTGTCGGGGGGATATATGGCTACACCTTC.